This T cell receptor (beta chain) was documented in a study of identifying expanded T cells in peripheral blood. The germline V and J ends were trimmed by 10 bases and 4 bases, with 16 bases remaining between them. The CDR3 loop spans 13 amino acids. The germline gives CDR1 MNHNS, CDR2 SASEGT. Here immunoSEQ multiplex PCR was the method, and the copy in TCRdb shows in-frame clones only, minus some. The data contain approximately 85,000 clones, approximately 90% of them seen just once; the ten biggest clones take up around 20%. This TCR was sampled from a person aged 18 to 70 in good health. Sequences were obtained from blood. The chain uses TRBV6-1 and TRBJ1-2; D is unclear. CDR3 DNA: TGTGCCACCCCTCCTACAGAAGCCTATGGCTACACCTTC. This encodes CATPPTEAYGYTF.